This is a list of T cell receptor beta chains from one sample in a study of blood T cell repertoires in COVID-19. The repertoire was sequenced with immunoSEQ multiplex PCR; TCRdb's copy has only in-frame clones and lacks some. The sample lists about 140,000 clones, about 82% occurring once. Input material: peripheral blood. Receptor source: a woman aged 55-75 years with acute or convalescent COVID-19. Both conserved end residues are part of each CDR3. A D gene is named only where the DNA matches it firmly. Clone size is stated in some rows and not others, as once, few, many or a class when expanded.

D gene: .
J gene: TRBJ1-1
clone size: .
V gene: TRBV4-2
CDR3 length: 16
CDR3 protein: CASSQSRGVKHTEAFF
CDR3 DNA: TGTGCCAGCAGCCAAAGCCGAGGAGTTAAACACACTGAAGCTTTCTTT

D gene: TRBD2
J gene: TRBJ2-3
clone size: .
V gene: TRBV10-1
CDR3 length: 14
CDR3 protein: CASKPGTTTDTQYF
CDR3 DNA: TGCGCCAGCAAGCCCGGGACTACCACAGATACGCAGTATTTT

D gene: .
J gene: TRBJ1-2
clone size: .
V gene: TRBV30
CDR3 length: 15
CDR3 protein: CAWSYKTGTNYGYTF
CDR3 DNA: TGTGCCTGGAGTTATAAGACAGGAACTAACTATGGCTACACCTTC

D gene: .
J gene: TRBJ1-2
clone size: .
V gene: TRBV7-2
CDR3 length: 13
CDR3 protein: CASSLMGSMGYTF
CDR3 DNA: TGTGCCAGCAGCTTAATGGGCTCGATGGGCTACACCTTC

D gene: TRBD2
J gene: TRBJ2-1
clone size: .
V gene: TRBV4-3
CDR3 length: 16
CDR3 protein: CASSQEAGGQTNEQFF
CDR3 DNA: TGCGCCAGCAGCCAAGAAGCGGGGGGCCAAACCAATGAGCAGTTCTTC

D gene: .
J gene: TRBJ1-2
clone size: .
V gene: TRBV3-1/TRBV3-2
CDR3 length: 14
CDR3 protein: CASSQAGANYGYTF
CDR3 DNA: TGTGCCAGCAGCCAAGCAGGGGCTAACTATGGCTACACCTTC

D gene: TRBD2
J gene: TRBJ2-5
clone size: .
V gene: TRBV19
CDR3 length: 14
CDR3 protein: CASSIGGGEKTQYF
CDR3 DNA: TGTGCCAGTAGTATAGGCGGGGGGGAAAAGACCCAGTACTTC

D gene: .
J gene: TRBJ2-4
clone size: many
V gene: TRBV24-1
CDR3 length: 13
CDR3 protein: CATSDSSRHNLYF
CDR3 DNA: TGTGCCACCAGTGATTCGTCGCGACATAATCTGTACTTC

D gene: TRBD1
J gene: TRBJ2-7
clone size: .
V gene: TRBV7-8
CDR3 length: 14
CDR3 protein: CASSSGQGAGEQYF
CDR3 DNA: TGTGCCAGCAGCTCCGGACAGGGGGCAGGCGAGCAGTACTTC

D gene: .
J gene: TRBJ1-1
clone size: .
V gene: TRBV7-8
CDR3 length: 14
CDR3 protein: CASSLGYQGTEAFF
CDR3 DNA: TGTGCCAGCAGCTTAGGATATCAGGGTACTGAAGCTTTCTTT

D gene: TRBD2
J gene: TRBJ2-3
clone size: once
V gene: TRBV2
CDR3 length: 18
CDR3 protein: CASSRGLAGGTGWDTQYF
CDR3 DNA: TGTGCCAGCAGCAGAGGACTAGCGGGGGGAACGGGTTGGGATACGCAGTATTTT

D gene: .
J gene: TRBJ1-2
clone size: .
V gene: TRBV9
CDR3 length: 14
CDR3 protein: CASSVAQGIDGYTF
CDR3 DNA: TGTGCCAGCAGCGTAGCTCAGGGGATCGATGGCTACACCTTC

D gene: TRBD2
J gene: TRBJ2-1
clone size: .
V gene: TRBV5-1
CDR3 length: 15
CDR3 protein: CASSSLAGTYNEQFF
CDR3 DNA: TGCGCCAGCAGCTCCCTAGCGGGGACCTACAATGAGCAGTTCTTC

D gene: .
J gene: TRBJ1-5
clone size: once
V gene: TRBV3-1/TRBV3-2
CDR3 length: 13
CDR3 protein: CASSQGAHQPQHF
CDR3 DNA: TGTGCCAGCAGCCAAGGGGCGCATCAGCCCCAGCATTTT

D gene: .
J gene: TRBJ1-2
clone size: .
V gene: TRBV28
CDR3 length: 17
CDR3 protein: CASSLLGGGDVAYGYTF
CDR3 DNA: TGTGCCAGCAGTTTATTAGGCGGGGGAGATGTGGCCTATGGCTACACCTTC

D gene: .
J gene: TRBJ2-3
clone size: .
V gene: TRBV7-3
CDR3 length: 14
CDR3 protein: CASSEGGPVDTQYF
CDR3 DNA: TGTGCCAGCAGCGAGGGGGGGCCGGTGGATACGCAGTATTTT

D gene: .
J gene: TRBJ1-2
clone size: .
V gene: TRBV4-1
CDR3 length: 14
CDR3 protein: CASSRPGASYGYTF
CDR3 DNA: TGCGCCAGCAGCCGACCTGGGGCCAGCTATGGCTACACCTTC

D gene: TRBD1
J gene: TRBJ2-5
clone size: .
V gene: TRBV9
CDR3 length: 14
CDR3 protein: CASSPDRGAETQYF
CDR3 DNA: TGTGCCAGCAGCCCCGACAGGGGCGCAGAGACCCAGTACTTC

D gene: .
J gene: TRBJ1-5
clone size: .
V gene: TRBV20-1
CDR3 length: 11
CDR3 protein: CSARGVGPQHF
CDR3 DNA: TGCAGTGCTAGAGGCGTTGGGCCCCAGCATTTT

D gene: TRBD1
J gene: TRBJ1-3
clone size: .
V gene: TRBV30
CDR3 length: 18
CDR3 protein: CAWSIPYTGEVSGNTIYF
CDR3 DNA: TGTGCCTGGAGTATACCCTATACAGGGGAAGTCTCTGGAAACACCATATATTTT

D gene: .
J gene: TRBJ1-1
clone size: once
V gene: TRBV18
CDR3 length: 15
CDR3 protein: CASSPLPAYNTEAFF
CDR3 DNA: TGTGCCAGCTCACCACTCCCCGCCTACAACACTGAAGCTTTCTTT

D gene: .
J gene: TRBJ1-5
clone size: .
V gene: TRBV30
CDR3 length: 17
CDR3 protein: CAWSPFQGHDLNQPQHF
CDR3 DNA: TGTGCCTGGAGTCCCTTCCAGGGGCACGACCTCAATCAGCCCCAGCATTTT

D gene: TRBD2
J gene: TRBJ2-1
clone size: .
V gene: TRBV28
CDR3 length: 18
CDR3 protein: CASRRRTSGGRSYNEQFF
CDR3 DNA: TGTGCCAGCAGACGCCGAACTAGCGGGGGCCGGTCCTACAATGAGCAGTTCTTC

D gene: .
J gene: TRBJ1-1
clone size: .
V gene: TRBV5-1
CDR3 length: 14
CDR3 protein: CASRLGLGAAEAFF
CDR3 DNA: TGCGCCAGCAGACTCGGACTGGGAGCGGCTGAAGCTTTCTTT

D gene: .
J gene: TRBJ1-1
clone size: .
V gene: TRBV3-1/TRBV3-2
CDR3 length: 13
CDR3 protein: CASSQDSNGGAFF
CDR3 DNA: TGTGCCAGCAGCCAAGACAGTAACGGGGGAGCTTTCTTT

D gene: .
J gene: TRBJ2-3
clone size: .
V gene: TRBV6-5
CDR3 length: 13
CDR3 protein: CASQEGSTDTQYF
CDR3 DNA: TGTGCCAGCCAAGAGGGTTCCACAGATACGCAGTATTTT

D gene: TRBD1
J gene: TRBJ1-1
clone size: .
V gene: TRBV30
CDR3 length: 12
CDR3 protein: CAWTAGGTEAFF
CDR3 DNA: TGTGCCTGGACTGCAGGGGGAACTGAAGCTTTCTTT

D gene: .
J gene: TRBJ2-3
clone size: .
V gene: TRBV6-5
CDR3 length: 15
CDR3 protein: CASGGGHSWTDTQYF
CDR3 DNA: TGTGCCAGCGGGGGGGGGCATTCATGGACAGATACGCAGTATTTT

D gene: .
J gene: TRBJ1-1
clone size: .
V gene: TRBV6-5
CDR3 length: 12
CDR3 protein: CASSYGGTEAFF
CDR3 DNA: TGTGCCAGCAGTTACGGGGGGACTGAAGCTTTCTTT

D gene: .
J gene: TRBJ1-3
clone size: .
V gene: TRBV30
CDR3 length: 17
CDR3 protein: CAWKPGRTEGFGNTIYF
CDR3 DNA: TGTGCCTGGAAGCCCGGGCGCACAGAGGGTTTTGGAAACACCATATATTTT

D gene: .
J gene: TRBJ2-2
clone size: many
V gene: TRBV27
CDR3 length: 16
CDR3 protein: CASSPLGPRGIGELFF
CDR3 DNA: TGTGCCAGCAGTCCCTTAGGGCCCCGGGGGATCGGGGAGCTGTTTTTT

D gene: .
J gene: TRBJ2-2
clone size: few
V gene: TRBV7-6
CDR3 length: 17
CDR3 protein: CASSLAQWGSNTGELFF
CDR3 DNA: TGTGCCAGCAGCTTAGCGCAATGGGGCTCGAACACCGGGGAGCTGTTTTTT

D gene: .
J gene: TRBJ1-1
clone size: .
V gene: TRBV6-2/TRBV6-3
CDR3 length: 14
CDR3 protein: CASSNGLGNTEAFF
CDR3 DNA: TGTGCCAGCAGTAACGGACTGGGGAACACTGAAGCTTTCTTT

D gene: TRBD1
J gene: TRBJ1-1
clone size: .
V gene: TRBV4-2
CDR3 length: 16
CDR3 protein: CASSQDSNRGATEAFF
CDR3 DNA: TGTGCCAGCAGCCAAGATAGTAACAGGGGCGCGACTGAAGCTTTCTTT

D gene: TRBD2
J gene: TRBJ2-5
clone size: .
V gene: TRBV5-1
CDR3 length: 14
CDR3 protein: CASRPSGGEETQYF
CDR3 DNA: TGCGCCAGCAGACCTAGCGGGGGGGAAGAGACCCAGTACTTC

D gene: TRBD1
J gene: TRBJ1-5
clone size: .
V gene: TRBV28
CDR3 length: 16
CDR3 protein: CASSPRGPPFNQPQHF
CDR3 DNA: TGTGCCAGCAGTCCCAGGGGGCCCCCTTTCAATCAGCCCCAGCATTTT

D gene: TRBD1
J gene: TRBJ1-2
clone size: .
V gene: TRBV2
CDR3 length: 13
CDR3 protein: CAGTRDSGYGYTF
CDR3 DNA: TGTGCCGGGACCCGGGACAGCGGGTATGGCTACACCTTC

D gene: TRBD1
J gene: TRBJ2-3
clone size: .
V gene: TRBV27
CDR3 length: 18
CDR3 protein: CASSLPKLRDRGPDTQYF
CDR3 DNA: TGTGCCAGCAGTTTACCAAAACTTCGGGACAGGGGACCAGATACGCAGTATTTT

D gene: TRBD1
J gene: TRBJ1-1
clone size: .
V gene: TRBV7-3
CDR3 length: 16
CDR3 protein: CASSLQGQGGSTEAFF
CDR3 DNA: TGTGCCAGCAGCTTACAGGGACAGGGTGGTTCAACTGAAGCTTTCTTT

D gene: .
J gene: TRBJ1-1
clone size: .
V gene: TRBV5-1
CDR3 length: 15
CDR3 protein: CASSGGLSLNTEAFF
CDR3 DNA: TGCGCCAGCAGCGGTGGGCTGTCCCTGAACACTGAAGCTTTCTTT

D gene: TRBD1
J gene: TRBJ2-1
clone size: .
V gene: TRBV6-1
CDR3 length: 16
CDR3 protein: CASSGGMGQGYNEQFF
CDR3 DNA: TGTGCCAGCAGTGGGGGAATGGGACAGGGCTACAATGAGCAGTTCTTC

D gene: TRBD2
J gene: TRBJ2-7
clone size: .
V gene: TRBV4-1
CDR3 length: 15
CDR3 protein: CASSQEAGGTYEQYF
CDR3 DNA: TGCGCCAGCAGCCAAGAAGCGGGGGGTACCTACGAGCAGTACTTC

D gene: .
J gene: TRBJ2-3
clone size: .
V gene: TRBV6-6
CDR3 length: 14
CDR3 protein: CASSYETDTDTQYF
CDR3 DNA: TGTGCCAGCAGTTACGAGACAGACACAGATACGCAGTATTTT

D gene: .
J gene: TRBJ1-4
clone size: .
V gene: TRBV5-1
CDR3 length: 16
CDR3 protein: CASSLYTVKRNEKLFF
CDR3 DNA: TGCGCCAGCAGCTTGTATACAGTAAAGAGAAATGAAAAACTGTTTTTT

D gene: .
J gene: TRBJ2-7
clone size: once
V gene: TRBV11-3
CDR3 length: 15
CDR3 protein: CASSHRTRAPYEQYF
CDR3 DNA: TGTGCCAGCAGCCACAGGACACGGGCGCCCTACGAGCAGTACTTC

D gene: .
J gene: TRBJ1-1
clone size: .
V gene: TRBV11-2
CDR3 length: 15
CDR3 protein: CASSLGQFMNTEAFF
CDR3 DNA: TGTGCCAGCAGCTTAGGGCAATTTATGAACACTGAAGCTTTCTTT

D gene: TRBD1
J gene: TRBJ2-5
clone size: .
V gene: TRBV27
CDR3 length: 16
CDR3 protein: CASSLSYRGRSETQYF
CDR3 DNA: TGTGCCAGCAGTTTATCGTACAGGGGGCGGAGTGAGACCCAGTACTTC

D gene: TRBD1
J gene: TRBJ1-4
clone size: .
V gene: TRBV4-2
CDR3 length: 14
CDR3 protein: CASHRGTVGEKLFF
CDR3 DNA: TGTGCCAGCCACCGAGGGACAGTGGGTGAAAAACTGTTTTTT

D gene: .
J gene: TRBJ2-2
clone size: .
V gene: TRBV18
CDR3 length: 15
CDR3 protein: CASSPQWGPTGELFF
CDR3 DNA: TGTGCCAGCTCACCACAGTGGGGGCCCACCGGGGAGCTGTTTTTT

D gene: TRBD2
J gene: TRBJ2-1
clone size: .
V gene: TRBV27
CDR3 length: 20
CDR3 protein: CASSLFSGTSGLTRYNEQFF
CDR3 DNA: TGTGCCAGCAGTTTATTTTCTGGTACTAGCGGCCTTACCCGCTACAATGAGCAGTTCTTC

D gene: .
J gene: TRBJ2-7
clone size: once
V gene: TRBV18
CDR3 length: 13
CDR3 protein: CASSLDRSGEQYF
CDR3 DNA: TGTGCCAGCTCACTGGACAGGAGCGGGGAGCAGTACTTC

D gene: .
J gene: TRBJ1-5
clone size: .
V gene: TRBV7-9
CDR3 length: 13
CDR3 protein: CASSLDSNQPQHF
CDR3 DNA: TGTGCCAGCAGCTTAGACAGTAATCAGCCCCAGCATTTT

D gene: TRBD1
J gene: TRBJ1-2
clone size: once
V gene: TRBV6-5
CDR3 length: 14
CDR3 protein: CASRGQGNFYGYTF
CDR3 DNA: TGTGCCAGCAGGGGACAGGGAAACTTCTATGGCTACACCTTC

D gene: .
J gene: TRBJ2-7
clone size: .
V gene: TRBV7-9
CDR3 length: 16
CDR3 protein: CASSEGPRSQLREQYF
CDR3 DNA: TGTGCCAGCAGCGAAGGTCCAAGATCACAGTTACGGGAGCAGTACTTC

D gene: TRBD2
J gene: TRBJ2-1
clone size: once
V gene: TRBV20-1
CDR3 length: 17
CDR3 protein: CSASRASGGGRGNEQFF
CDR3 DNA: TGCAGTGCTAGTCGGGCTAGCGGGGGGGGAAGGGGCAATGAGCAGTTCTTC

D gene: .
J gene: TRBJ1-2
clone size: .
V gene: TRBV5-4
CDR3 length: 15
CDR3 protein: CASSLGGRRNYGYTF
CDR3 DNA: TGTGCCAGCAGCTTGGGGGGGAGGAGAAACTATGGCTACACCTTC

D gene: .
J gene: TRBJ2-7
clone size: .
V gene: TRBV28
CDR3 length: 14
CDR3 protein: CASSLPKPMFEQYF
CDR3 DNA: TGTGCCAGCAGTTTGCCCAAGCCCATGTTCGAGCAGTACTTC

D gene: .
J gene: TRBJ2-3
clone size: .
V gene: TRBV21-1
CDR3 length: 17
CDR3 protein: CASSRKGGQGGTDTQYF
CDR3 DNA: TGTGCCAGCAGCCGTAAGGGAGGGCAGGGTGGTACAGATACGCAGTATTTT

D gene: TRBD2
J gene: TRBJ2-1
clone size: .
V gene: TRBV15
CDR3 length: 15
CDR3 protein: CATSIGGGEYNEQFF
CDR3 DNA: TGTGCCACCAGCATCGGCGGGGGGGAATACAATGAGCAGTTCTTC